The next 17 T cell receptor beta chains were all read from a single sample in a study of sequential checkpoint blockade in melanoma. TCRdb's table, derived via immunoSEQ multiplex PCR, lists solely in-frame clones and lacks some. Of 5,100 or so clones listed, approximately 24% are singletons. Treatment described: randomized to nivolumab then ipilimumab (arm A) or the reverse (arm B). The sequencing used tumor tissue (inferred from file names), collected from a patient given nivolumab and ipilimumab in sequence. These TCRs come from a human donor with melanoma.

The V and J genes are TRBV29-1 and TRBJ1-5, with TRBD1 as a possible D gene (5 bases). Trimming pared 4 bases from V and 6 bases from J, leaving 13 bases between. The CDR3 length is 13 residues. Germline V gives CDR1 SQVTM, CDR2 ANQGSEA. CDR3 in DNA: TGCAGCGTTGGGGGGGGAGTGGGTCAGCCCCAGCATTTT. This codes for CSVGGGVGQPQHF.

The chain carries TRBV11-3 and TRBJ2-7, with 13 bases aligning to TRBD2. After removal of 5 bases from V and 3 bases from J, the junction contained 13 bases not matched to a gene. Germline values: CDR1 SGHNT, CDR2 YENEEA. This CDR3 region has 18 residues. The CDR3 loop reads CASSAGLAGDNDFYEQYF. In DNA, the CDR3 is TGTGCCAGCAGCGCCGGACTAGCGGGGGACAACGATTTCTACGAGCAGTACTTC. Complete variable domain (other parts from reference TRBV11-3 and TRBJ2-7): EAGVVQSPRYKIIEKKQPVAFWCNPISGHNTLYWYLQNLGQGPELLIRYENEEAVDDSQLPKDRFSAERLKGVDSTLKIQPAELGDSAVYLCASSAGLAGDNDFYEQYFGPGTRLTVT.

The chain joins TRBV5-1 to TRBJ1-1; weak D call: TRBD1 (6 bases). The CDR3 length is 15 residues. The germline V gene has CDR1 SGHRS and CDR2 YFSETQ. Trimming took off 0 bases at V and 2 bases at J, with 11 bases between the two ends. Written as DNA, the CDR3 is TGCGCCAGCAGCTTGGCTACAGGGTCTAACACTGAAGCTTTCTTT. This gives the protein CASSLATGSNTEAFF. The full variable domain, its missing parts supplied by reference TRBV5-1 and TRBJ1-1, is KAGVTQTPRYLIKTRGQQVTLSCSPISGHRSVSWYQQTPGQGLQFLFEYFSETQRNKGNFPGRFSGRQFSNSRSEMNVSTLELGDSALYLCASSLATGSNTEAFFGQGTRLTVV.

This clone was detected only a few times. The rearrangement joins TRBV11-3 to TRBJ2-2, with 13 positions matching TRBD2. This CDR3 comprises 16 residues. J lost 2 bases, V lost 7 bases, and 4 bases had no gene match. Germline V CDR1 and CDR2: SGHNT, YENEEA. CDR3: CASTRGLAGNTGELFF. The CDR3 DNA follows: TGTGCCAGCACCCGGGGACTAGCGGGAAACACCGGGGAGCTGTTTTTT. The whole variable domain, filled in from reference TRBV11-3 and TRBJ2-2, reads EAGVVQSPRYKIIEKKQPVAFWCNPISGHNTLYWYLQNLGQGPELLIRYENEEAVDDSQLPKDRFSAERLKGVDSTLKIQPAELGDSAVYLCASTRGLAGNTGELFFGEGSRLTVL.

This clone was counted a few times. The V call is TRBV9, the J call TRBJ2-1; D unclear. Trimming left V 0 bases short and J 8 bases short, with 15 bases between. CDR1 is SGDLS, CDR2 YYNGEE, per germline. The CDR3 spans 15 residues. DNA for the CDR3: TGTGCCAGCAGCGTAGGAGTTAGCATTGAGGATGAGCAGTTCTTC. Protein: CASSVGVSIEDEQFF.

The rearrangement links TRBV6-8 to TRBJ2-2, with 9 bases aligning to TRBD1. V trimming: 6 bases; J trimming: 7 bases; junction bases outside the gene matches: 9. The length of the CDR3 is 15 residues. Germline CDR1 is MNHGY and CDR2 is SAAAGT. CDR3: CASSPRQGVGGELFF. The CDR3, as DNA: TGTGCCAGCAGCCCGCGACAGGGGGTGGGCGGGGAGCTGTTTTTT.

The chain has TRBV5-1 and TRBJ2-3; 10 bases line up with TRBD1. CDR3 length: 17 residues. V gave up 3 bases and J gave up 4 bases; unmatched junction bases: 11. CDR1 is SGHRS and CDR2 is YFSETQ in the germline V gene. CDR3 in DNA: TGCGCCAGCAGCTGGATACCACCCGGGACAGGGGCAGATACGCAGTATTTT. Translated, it gives CASSWIPPGTGADTQYF.

This clone was seen only a few times. This chain links TRBV6-8 with TRBJ2-7; 10 bases match TRBD2. Trimming took 8 bases from V and 3 from J; bases not matched to a gene: 1. The CDR3 is made up of 12 amino acids. Germline V CDR1 and CDR2: MNHGY, SAAAGT. The CDR3 nucleotides are TGTGCCAGCGCTAGCGGGAGCTACGAGCAGTACTTC. Translating gives CASASGSYEQYF.

J is TRBJ1-1 and V is TRBV6-8; the D is unclear. The CDR3 loop spans 18 amino acids. The V gene lost 6 bases and the J gene lost 1 base, with 24 bases spanning the gap. Germline V lookup: CDR1 MNHGY, CDR2 SAAAGT. The DNA of the CDR3 is TGTGCCAGCAGCTCAAACGGGGAAGCGGGGTTCGCGAACACTGAAGCTTTCTTT. This gives the protein CASSSNGEAGFANTEAFF.

This clone was observed many times. The gene calls are TRBV6-1 and TRBJ2-7; no clear D gene. Germline-derived CDR1 and CDR2 are MNHNS and SASEGT. There are 12 residues in the CDR3. V lost 0 bases and J 5 bases, leaving 5 bases between the germline ends. The CDR3 nucleotides are TGTGCCAGCAGTGAAGCTCTGGACGAGCAGTACTTC. Translation gives CASSEALDEQYF.

This clone appeared once. DNA for the CDR3: TGTGCCAGCAGTGAGAGTAGTTTCGATGAGCAGTTCTTC. Its translation is CASSESSFDEQFF. The chain carries TRBV25-1 and TRBJ2-1; D is uncertain. The CDR3 runs 13 residues. V lost 3 bases and J lost 8, with 11 bases in between. Germline V lookup: CDR1 MGHDK, CDR2 SYGVNS. Full variable domain (rest looked up from reference TRBV25-1 and TRBJ2-1): EADIYQTPRYLVIGTGKKITLECSQTMGHDKMYWYQQDPGMELHLIHYSYGVNSTEKGDLSSESTVSRIRTEHFPLTLESARPSHTSQYLCASSESSFDEQFFGPGTRLTVL.

This clone showed up just a few times. V usage is TRBV19 and J usage is TRBJ2-2; D unresolved. V lost 7 bases, J lost 2 bases, and 14 bases lay in between. This CDR3 is 15 amino acids long. Germline V lookup: CDR1 LNHDA, CDR2 SQIVND (reference sequence). The CDR3 coding sequence is TGTGCCAGTAAAAAGGGCGGTCCTAACACCGGGGAGCTGTTTTTT. This gives the protein CASKKGGPNTGELFF.

The V call is TRBV27, the J call TRBJ2-2; D gene uncertain. CDR3 length equals 14 residues. Trimming shortened V by 1 base and J by 4 bases, and 7 bases separated the two germline ends. CDR1 MNHEY and CDR2 SMNVEV come from the germline V gene (reference sequence). The CDR3 is CASSLYPLTGELFF. CDR3 in DNA: TGTGCCAGCAGTTTATATCCCCTCACCGGGGAGCTGTTTTTT.

This clone occurred many times. CDR3 coding DNA: TGCGCCAGCAGCCCCAACACGGGACAGGGGGCTGGTGGCTACACCTTC. Amino acids: CASSPNTGQGAGGYTF. The chain recombines TRBV4-1 with TRBJ1-2; 12 nucleotides line up with TRBD1. V lost 4 bases to trimming and J lost 7 bases; unmatched junction nucleotides: 10. Germline loops: CDR1 MGHRA, CDR2 YSYEKL. This CDR3 has 16 residues.

The chain is built from TRBV6-8 and TRBJ1-1, with D unresolved. The CDR3 is made up of 14 amino acids. The germline V and J ends were trimmed by 5 bases and 4 bases, with 14 bases remaining between them. Per the germline V gene, CDR1 is MNHGY and CDR2 is SAAAGT. CDR3: CASSEVRVGTEAFF. In DNA form, the CDR3 reads TGTGCCAGCAGTGAGGTTAGGGTTGGCACTGAAGCTTTCTTT.

This clone has only a few counts. The CDR3 region is CASSGALGTGGGEKLFF. In nucleotides, the CDR3 is TGTGCCAGCAGTGGCGCCCTCGGGACAGGAGGAGGTGAAAAACTGTTTTTT. The chain couples TRBV6-8 to TRBJ1-4, with 8 bases fitting TRBD1. The CDR3 extends over 17 amino acids. Germline V CDR1 and CDR2: MNHGY, SAAAGT. Trimming took 5 bases from V and 7 from J; bases not matched to a gene: 15.

Only a few counts were recorded for this clone. The chain links TRBV12-5 to TRBJ1-1; TRBD1 might be the D (6 bases). Germline CDR1 is LGHNT and CDR2 is FRNRAP. This CDR3 contains 16 residues. CDR3 in amino acids: CASTPQSGGAGGRAFF. The CDR3 DNA follows: TGTGCCAGCACACCCCAATCCGGGGGCGCGGGGGGAAGAGCTTTCTTT.